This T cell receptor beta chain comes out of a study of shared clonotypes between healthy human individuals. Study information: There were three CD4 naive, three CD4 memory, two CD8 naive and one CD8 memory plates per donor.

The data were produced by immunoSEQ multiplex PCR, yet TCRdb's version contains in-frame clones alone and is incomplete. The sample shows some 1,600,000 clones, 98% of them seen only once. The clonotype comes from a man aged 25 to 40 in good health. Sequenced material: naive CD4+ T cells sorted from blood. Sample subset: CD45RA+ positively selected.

Written as DNA, the CDR3 is TGCGCCACCGGCCCGGGGATAAACGCCTACGAGCAGTACTTC. Its translation is CATGPGINAYEQYF. The chain uses TRBV5-1 and TRBJ2-7, with a tentative D call TRBD2 (5 bases). The germline V gene has CDR1 SGHRS and CDR2 YFSETQ. The CDR3 is 14 residues long. V was shortened by 9 bases and J by 2 bases, with 18 bases between the two germline ends.